Below are 5 T cell receptor beta chains sequenced from a single sample in a study of blood T cell repertoires in COVID-19. Produced via immunoSEQ multiplex PCR; TCRdb's table is partial and in-frame only. The data show 95,000 to 110,000 clones, 75% to 95% seen once. Specimen: peripheral blood. The source is a human donor in a cohort sampled during active COVID-19.

This clone was found once. The chain combines TRBV19 with TRBJ2-2; D perhaps matches TRBD2 (6 bases). V was shortened by 3 bases and J by 0 bases, with 20 bases between the two germline ends. Per the germline V gene, CDR1 is LNHDA and CDR2 is SQIVND (reference sequence). CDR3 size: 19 residues. CDR3 in amino acids: CASSIPTTTSWANTGELFF. As DNA, the CDR3 is TGTGCCAGTAGTATCCCGACCACCACTAGCTGGGCGAACACCGGGGAGCTGTTTTTT.

V gene TRBV7-9 combines with J gene TRBJ2-1; TRBD1 matches 9 bases. The germline CDR1 and CDR2 sequences are SEHNR and FQNEAQ (reference sequence). V shed 4 bases, J shed 5 bases, and the junction held 6 bases outside the gene matches. There are 15 residues in the CDR3. The CDR3 loop reads CASSSGTGGHNEQFF. The CDR3 DNA reads TGTGCCAGCAGCTCAGGCACAGGGGGCCACAATGAGCAGTTCTTC.

The J gene is TRBJ1-2, the V gene TRBV5-1; TRBD1 matches at 10 bases. V dropped 0 bases and J dropped 8; count of bases not matched to a gene: 10. The V gene's germline CDR1 is SGHRS and CDR2 YFSETQ. The CDR3 sequence is 16 residues long. The CDR3 nucleotides are TGCGCCAGCAGCTTGGAGCCCGGGACAGGGGAGCAGGGCTACACCTTC. It codes for CASSLEPGTGEQGYTF.

The chain is built from TRBV6-5 and TRBJ2-7; TRBD2 matches 12 bases. CDR3 size: 15 residues. Germline values: CDR1 MNHEY, CDR2 SVGAGI. Losses at the gene ends were 2 bases for V and 2 bases for J; bases not matched to a gene: 1. The DNA of the CDR3 is TGTGCCAGCAGTTACAGACTAGCGGGAGCCTACGAGCAGTACTTC. It specifies CASSYRLAGAYEQYF.

The chain is built from TRBV27 and TRBJ2-7; maybe TRBD2 (6 bases). The CDR3 extends over 15 amino acids. V shed 6 bases and J shed 1 base, with 16 bases lying between them. Per germline, CDR1 MNHEY and CDR2 SMNVEV (reference sequence). The CDR3 loop is CASSSFRELSYEQYF. The CDR3 DNA reads as TGTGCCAGCAGCTCCTTCCGGGAGTTGTCCTACGAGCAGTACTTC.